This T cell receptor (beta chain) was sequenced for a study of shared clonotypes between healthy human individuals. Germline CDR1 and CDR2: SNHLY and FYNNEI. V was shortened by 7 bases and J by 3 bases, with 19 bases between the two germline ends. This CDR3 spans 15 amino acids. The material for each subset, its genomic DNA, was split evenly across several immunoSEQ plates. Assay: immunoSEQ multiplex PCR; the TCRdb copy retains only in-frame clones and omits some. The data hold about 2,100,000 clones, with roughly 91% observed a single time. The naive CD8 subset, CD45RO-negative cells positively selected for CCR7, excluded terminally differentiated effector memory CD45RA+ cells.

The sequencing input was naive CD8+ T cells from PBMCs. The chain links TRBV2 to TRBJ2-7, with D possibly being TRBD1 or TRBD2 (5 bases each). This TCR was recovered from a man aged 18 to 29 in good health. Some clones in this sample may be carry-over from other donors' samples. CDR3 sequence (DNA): TGTGCCAGCACCTTAAATCCGGGGACCGTCTACGAGCAGTACTTC. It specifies CASTLNPGTVYEQYF.